These 8 T cell receptor beta chains originate from one sample sequenced in a study of blood T cell repertoires in COVID-19. Method: immunoSEQ multiplex PCR; TCRdb's copy keeps in-frame clones and lacks some. The sample consists of some 240,000 clones, more than 75% of them appearing once. The material sequenced was peripheral blood. Source of these receptors: a woman aged 70-85 years with COVID-19, enrolled during active disease.

The rearrangement joins TRBV18 to TRBJ1-1; no reliable D call. Germline V lookup: CDR1 KGHSH, CDR2 LQKENI. The V end lost 0 bases, the J end lost 1 base, and 9 bases lay between the germline ends. The CDR3 contains 15 residues. CDR3 DNA sequence: TGTGCCAGCTCACCACCGGGAGGGCGGAACACTGAAGCTTTCTTT. Amino acid sequence: CASSPPGGRNTEAFF.

This clone has just a few counts. This sequence joins TRBV20-1 and TRBJ2-5, with D possibly being TRBD2 (7 bases). The germline gives CDR1 DFQATT, CDR2 SNEGSKA (reference sequence). The CDR3 has 15 amino acids. Trimming stripped 3 bases from V and 5 bases from J, with 19 bases between. CDR3 region: CSASLPAGRGETQYF. Here the CDR3 DNA reads TGCAGTGCTAGTCTACCAGCGGGAAGGGGGGAGACCCAGTACTTC.

V is TRBV3-1 (or the pseudogene TRBV3-2) and J is TRBJ2-5; tentatively, D is TRBD2 (5 bases). Germline V lookup: CDR1 LGHDT, CDR2 YNNKEL (reference sequence). This CDR3 spans 15 amino acids. Trimming removed 4 bases at V and 1 base at J, with 13 bases between. The CDR3 DNA reads TGTGCCAGCAGCCTCTTCGGGCGGGTCCAAGAGACCCAGTACTTC. Translated, it gives CASSLFGRVQETQYF.

This clone was counted a few times. V is TRBV6-5 and J is TRBJ1-1; 7 positions match TRBD1. After removal of 4 bases from V and 12 bases from J, the junction contained 8 bases not matched to a gene. CDR1 is MNHEY, CDR2 SVGAGI, per germline. CDR3 size: 12 residues. CDR3 in DNA: TGTGCCAGCAGTTCCCCGGGACAGCGAACTTTCTTT. It yields the protein CASSSPGQRTFF.

The genes are TRBV7-6 and TRBJ2-7; 11 bases match TRBD1. The CDR3 extends over 16 amino acids. With 4 bases clipped from V and 2 bases from J, the junction kept 7 bases outside the gene matches. Germline V CDR1 and CDR2: SGHVS, FNYEAQ. The CDR3 protein is CASSSRGDRGAYEQYF. CDR3 sequence (DNA): TGTGCCAGCAGCTCCAGAGGGGACAGGGGGGCCTACGAGCAGTACTTC.

The chain has TRBV19 and TRBJ2-1, with no clear D. CDR1 and CDR2 (germline): LNHDA, SQIVND (reference sequence). This CDR3 comprises 13 residues. The V and J ends lost 5 bases and 3 bases respectively, with 8 bases between them. The CDR3 DNA reads as TGTGCCAGTAGTCTCCAGCGCTACAATGAGCAGTTCTTC. Its protein is CASSLQRYNEQFF.

This clone occurred a few times. The rearrangement uses TRBV12-3 or TRBV12-4 and TRBJ1-1; D is ambiguous. The CDR3 loop spans 13 amino acids. V was trimmed by 1 base and J by 6 bases, leaving 9 bases between them. The CDR3 spells CASSLGSLPEAFF. CDR3 DNA: TGTGCCAGCAGTTTAGGCAGTCTCCCTGAAGCTTTCTTT.

The V gene is TRBV12-3 or TRBV12-4, the J gene TRBJ2-5; 7 nucleotides align to TRBD2. This CDR3 is 13 amino acids long. V was pared by 2 bases and J by 3 bases, with 0 bases of the junction left unmatched. CDR3 nucleotide sequence: TGTGCCAGCAGTTTACGGGGGGAAGAGACCCAGTACTTC. Translating it yields CASSLRGEETQYF.